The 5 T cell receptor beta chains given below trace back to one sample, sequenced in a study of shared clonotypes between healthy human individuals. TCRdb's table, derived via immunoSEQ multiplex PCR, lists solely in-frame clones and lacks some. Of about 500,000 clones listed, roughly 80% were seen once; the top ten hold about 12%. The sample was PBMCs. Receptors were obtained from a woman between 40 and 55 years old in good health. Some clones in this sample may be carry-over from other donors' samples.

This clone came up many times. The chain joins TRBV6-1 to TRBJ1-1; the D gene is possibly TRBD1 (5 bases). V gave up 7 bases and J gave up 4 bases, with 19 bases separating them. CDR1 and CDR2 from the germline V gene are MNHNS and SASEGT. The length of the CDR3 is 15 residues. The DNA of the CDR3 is TGTGCCAGCACCACGGGGGGATCCCCCGGCACTGAAGCTTTCTTT. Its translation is CASTTGGSPGTEAFF.

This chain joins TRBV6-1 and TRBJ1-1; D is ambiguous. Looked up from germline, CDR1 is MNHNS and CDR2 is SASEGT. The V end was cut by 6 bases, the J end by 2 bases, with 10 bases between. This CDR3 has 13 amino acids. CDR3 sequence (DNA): TGTGCCAGCAGGGTCGAGGTTAACACTGAAGCTTTCTTT. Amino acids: CASRVEVNTEAFF.

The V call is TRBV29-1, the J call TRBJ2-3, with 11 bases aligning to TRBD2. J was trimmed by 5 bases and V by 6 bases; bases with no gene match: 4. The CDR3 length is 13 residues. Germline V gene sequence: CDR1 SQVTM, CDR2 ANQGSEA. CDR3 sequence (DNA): TGCAGCGTGGCTAGCGGGAGGATAGATACGCAGTATTTT. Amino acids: CSVASGRIDTQYF.

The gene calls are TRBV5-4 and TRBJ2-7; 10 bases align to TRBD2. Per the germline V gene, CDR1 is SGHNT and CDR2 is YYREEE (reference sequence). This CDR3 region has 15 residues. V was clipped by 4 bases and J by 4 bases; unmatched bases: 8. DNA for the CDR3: TGTGCCAGCAGCCAAGGGCTAGCGGGAGTATACGAGCAGTACTTC. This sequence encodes CASSQGLAGVYEQYF.

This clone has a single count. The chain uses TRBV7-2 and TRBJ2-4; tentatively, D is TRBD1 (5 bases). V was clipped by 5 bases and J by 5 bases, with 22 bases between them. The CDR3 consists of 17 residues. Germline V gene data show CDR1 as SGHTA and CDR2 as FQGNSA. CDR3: CASSQRLGRVTQNIQYF. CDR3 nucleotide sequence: TGTGCCAGCAGCCAACGTCTGGGCAGGGTCACCCAAAACATTCAGTACTTC. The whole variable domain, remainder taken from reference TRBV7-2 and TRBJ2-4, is GAGVSQSPSNKVTEKGKDVELRCDPISGHTALYWYRQSLGQGLEFLIYFQGNSAPDKSGLPSDRFSAERTGGSVSTLTIQRTQQEDSAVYLCASSQRLGRVTQNIQYFGAGTRLSVL.